This T cell receptor beta chain was recorded in a study of cytomegalovirus exposure and HLA in healthy donors. Both 60 Vbeta primers and 13 Jbeta primers went into the PCR. The table came from immunoSEQ multiplex PCR; TCRdb's copy has only in-frame clones and leaves some out. The sample consists of about 150,000 clones, roughly 80% of them appearing once. CDR3 length equals 18 residues. Trimming cost V 3 bases and J 1 base; bases outside gene matches: 12. CDR1 is SGHVS and CDR2 is FNYEAQ in the germline V gene. Study outcomes and limitations: A cluster of highly shared sequence variants was likely a sequencing artifact. Per a prior analysis, the majority of TCR beta V segments were productive roughly 90% or roughly 30% of the time. Exclusion as indistinguishable affected some V segments, including TRBV6-2 and TRBV6-3.

On this clone itself: Its antigen is still unknown.

Sequencing was performed on PBMCs. V usage is TRBV7-6 and J usage is TRBJ2-1; the match to TRBD1 covers 7 bases. The TCR originated in a man aged 40-55 years in good health and CMV-seropositive. The CDR3, as DNA: TGTGCCAGCAGCTTGCTTGGAGGAACAGGGGATTCCTACAATGAGCAGTTCTTC. Encoded protein: CASSLLGGTGDSYNEQFF. The full variable domain, its missing parts supplied by reference TRBV7-6 and TRBJ2-1, is GAGVSQSPRYKVTKRGQDVALRCDPISGHVSLYWYRQALGQGPEFLTYFNYEAQQDKSGLPNDRFSAERPEGSISTLTIQRTEQRDSAMYRCASSLLGGTGDSYNEQFFGPGTRLTVL.